A single T cell receptor (beta chain) is shown here with its context. Antigen specificity is unknown. The data are from a study of shared clonotypes between healthy human individuals. Study in general: Those who served as donors were a couple of women and three men between the ages of 18 and 49.

General study results and limits: A few donors showed sharing of about 4.7% of naive CD4 clonotypes. It was only blood that was sampled, and tissue repertoires likely differ.

This table comes from immunoSEQ multiplex PCR, and its TCRdb copy is limited to in-frame clones, with some not included. The top ten clones hold 0.1% to 0.15% of a sample with 2 million or so clones, 85% to 95% of them seen once. Input material: naive CD4+ T cells sorted from blood. Subset noted: CD45RA+ positively selected. This clonotype was sampled from a man between 18 and 29 years old in good health.

In DNA form, the CDR3 reads TGCAGCGTAACCCCCGAGGCGAACACCGGGGAGCTGTTTTTT. The encoded protein is CSVTPEANTGELFF. The genes are TRBV29-1 and TRBJ2-2; no clear D. The CDR3 covers 14 residues. Trimming pared 6 bases from V and 0 bases from J, leaving 11 bases between. CDR1 SQVTM and CDR2 ANQGSEA come from the germline V gene.